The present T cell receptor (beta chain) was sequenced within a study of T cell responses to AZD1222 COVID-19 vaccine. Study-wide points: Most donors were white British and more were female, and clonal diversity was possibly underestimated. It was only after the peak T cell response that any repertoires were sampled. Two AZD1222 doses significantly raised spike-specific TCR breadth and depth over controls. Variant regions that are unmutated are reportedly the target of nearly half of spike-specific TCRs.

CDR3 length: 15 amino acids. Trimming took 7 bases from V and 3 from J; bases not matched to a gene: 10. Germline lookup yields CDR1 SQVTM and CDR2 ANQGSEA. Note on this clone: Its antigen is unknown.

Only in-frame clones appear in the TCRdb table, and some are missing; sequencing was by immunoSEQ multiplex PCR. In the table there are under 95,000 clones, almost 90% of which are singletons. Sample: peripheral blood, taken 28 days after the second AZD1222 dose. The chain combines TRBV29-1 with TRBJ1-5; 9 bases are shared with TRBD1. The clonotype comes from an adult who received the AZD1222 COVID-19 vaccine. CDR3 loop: CSAVLGTGNNQPQHF. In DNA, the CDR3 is TGCAGCGCTGTTCTAGGGACAGGGAACAATCAGCCCCAGCATTTT. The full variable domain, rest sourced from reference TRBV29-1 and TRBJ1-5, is SAVISQKPSRDICQRGTSLTIQCQVDSQVTMMFWYRQQPGQSLTLIATANQGSEATYESGFVIDKFPISRPNLTFSTLTVSNMSPEDSSIYLCSAVLGTGNNQPQHFGDGTRLSIL.